This passage covers 8 T cell receptor beta chains from one sample sequenced in a study of metastatic and nonmetastatic thyroid tumors. All patients reached thyroid surgery having received no treatment beforehand. TCRdb re-called the PCR reads through MiXCR. The sample shows roughly 70,000 clones, roughly 18% of them seen only once. Material: blood. These receptors were taken from a female donor with papillary thyroid cancer or a benign thyroid nodule (not recorded which). Some clones in this sample may be carry-over from other donors' samples.

This clone was observed many times. V and J are TRBV9 and TRBJ2-7; unclear D gene. With 0 bases removed from V and 0 bases from J, the gap between germline ends came to 7 bases. This CDR3 spans 14 amino acids. Germline CDR1 SGDLS, CDR2 YYNGEE. CDR3 DNA sequence: TGTGCCAGCAGCGTAGAACAGAGCTCCTACGAGCAGTACTTC. It is translated as CASSVEQSSYEQYF.

This clone has more than one count but fewer than ten. The chain carries TRBV6-5 and TRBJ2-6, with D tentatively TRBD1 or TRBD2 (7 bases each). CDR1 is MNHEY, CDR2 SVGAGI, per germline. V was trimmed by 6 bases and J by 3 bases, leaving 18 bases between them. This CDR3 is built from 17 residues. The DNA of the CDR3 is TGTGCCAGCAGCACCATACAGGGGAGGGGTGGGGCCAACGTCCTGACTTTC. This sequence encodes CASSTIQGRGGANVLTF.

A word on this clone: Germline and junction disagree at one end, which may indicate a read error. This rearrangement joins TRBV9 to TRBJ2-5; D not certain. The CDR3 is 14 amino acids. CDR1 and CDR2 (germline): SGDLS, YYNGEE. Here the CDR3 reads CASSVGPTSETLYF. CDR3 sequence (DNA): TGTGCCAGCAGCGTAGGCCCAACGTCAGAGACCCTGTACTTC. Together with reference TRBV9 and TRBJ2-5, the CDR3 gives the full variable domain: DSGVTQTPKHLITATGQRVTLRCSPRSGDLSVYWYQQSLDQGLQFLIQYYNGEERAKGNILERFSAQQFPDLHSELNLSSLELGDSALYFCASSVGPTSETLYFGPGTRLLVL.

This clone has a count of ten or more. V and J are TRBV2 and TRBJ2-2, with no clear D. The CDR3 has 18 residues. The V gene lost 7 bases and the J gene lost 0 bases, with 21 bases spanning the gap. CDR1 and CDR2 from the germline V gene are SNHLY and FYNNEI. The CDR3 region has the DNA TGTGCCAGCAACGATGTCAGCAGGTGGGGTCCGAACACCGGGGAGCTGTTTTTT. Translation gives CASNDVSRWGPNTGELFF.

This clone has a count of ten or more. CDR3 region: CASSFRGLAGVNEQFF. The CDR3 DNA follows: TGTGCCAGCAGCTTTAGGGGACTAGCGGGAGTCAATGAGCAGTTCTTC. The chain couples TRBV27 to TRBJ2-1; 14 nucleotides agree with TRBD2. V was clipped by 6 bases and J by 6 bases; unmatched bases: 7. CDR1 and CDR2 (germline): MNHEY, SMNVEV (reference sequence). CDR3 length: 16 amino acids.

This clone was counted ten times or more. The genes are TRBV11-3 and TRBJ2-3; TRBD2 matches at 10 bases. This CDR3 is built from 15 residues. Germline assignment: CDR1 SGHNT and CDR2 YENEEA. Germline trimming cut 3 bases from V and 1 base from J; bases unmatched to any gene: 1. DNA for the CDR3: TGTGCCAGCAGCTTTGGGACTAGCGGCACAGATACGCAGTATTTT. Its protein is CASSFGTSGTDTQYF.

This clone came up many times. The chain combines TRBV6-4 with TRBJ2-1; D not resolved. The length of the CDR3 is 9 residues. V lost 9 bases to trimming and J lost 8 bases, with 5 bases between them. The germline gives CDR1 MRHNA, CDR2 SNTAGT. The CDR3, as DNA: TGTGCCAGTTACCATGAGCAGTTCTTC. Translated: CASYHEQFF.

This clone was recorded many times. The chain employs TRBV24-1 and TRBJ2-3, with D possibly being TRBD1 (6 bases). Trimming left V 0 bases short and J 2 bases short, with 8 bases between. This CDR3 has 15 amino acids. The germline gives CDR1 KGHDR, CDR2 SFDVKD. The CDR3 sequence: CATSDLPGHTDTQYF. The CDR3 nucleotides read TGTGCCACCAGTGATTTGCCGGGACACACAGATACGCAGTATTTT.